Listed below are T cell receptor beta chains from one sample, sequenced in a study of control samples from healthy donors and cancer patients. The method was immunoSEQ multiplex PCR; TCRdb's version includes in-frame clones alone and lacks a portion of them. This repertoire shows 150,000 to 200,000 clones, 80% to 95% found once; its top ten account for roughly 1.5%. What was sequenced was blood. These receptor sequences come from a man aged 18-30 years in good health. Both conserved end residues are part of each CDR3. A D gene is named only where the DNA matches it firmly. Clone size is given for some rows only: seen once, a few or many times, or a class if the clone is expanded.

TRBV14	.	.	TRBJ1-2	CASSLLPPGPYTF	TGTGCCAGCAGCCTGTTACCTCCGGGACCCTACACCTTC
TRBV28	.	.	TRBJ1-5	CASSLAGFHQHF	TGTGCCAGCAGTTTAGCAGGTTTTCACCAGCATTTT
TRBV3-1/TRBV3-2	.	TRBD1	TRBJ1-6	CASSHLRQGFTLHF	TGTGCCAGCAGCCATCTAAGACAGGGGTTCACCCTCCACTTT
TRBV27	.	.	TRBJ2-3	CASSLVPLTDTQYF	TGTGCCAGCAGTTTAGTCCCGCTCACAGATACGCAGTATTTT
TRBV15	.	.	TRBJ2-6	CATSRGRATSGANVLTF	TGTGCCACCAGCAGAGGGAGAGCCACCTCTGGGGCCAACGTCCTGACTTTC
TRBV2	.	.	TRBJ1-2	CASTPRQLTRANYGYTF	TGCGCCAGCACTCCGAGACAGTTAACCCGAGCTAACTATGGCTACACCTTC
TRBV29-1	.	.	TRBJ1-1	CSVEEWEVAEAFF	TGCAGCGTTGAAGAGTGGGAGGTGGCTGAAGCTTTCTTT
TRBV7-9	.	TRBD2	TRBJ2-1	CASSLGRASGGNEQFF	TGTGCCAGCAGCTTAGGTAGGGCTAGCGGGGGGAATGAGCAGTTCTTC
TRBV7-3	.	TRBD1	TRBJ1-2	CASSSRTGGGYTF	TGTGCCAGCAGCTCCCGGACAGGGGGAGGCTACACCTTC
TRBV7-2	.	.	TRBJ1-2	CASSLALWYGYTF	TGTGCCAGCAGCTTAGCGCTGTGGTATGGCTACACCTTC
TRBV28	.	TRBD1	TRBJ1-1	CASRITGGAEAFF	TGTGCCAGCAGGATAACAGGGGGAGCTGAAGCTTTCTTT
TRBV24-1	.	.	TRBJ1-1	CATSDLLLGGAFF	TGTGCCACCAGTGATTTGCTCCTCGGAGGTGCTTTCTTT
TRBV5-6	.	.	TRBJ1-3	CASSLSSGNTIYF	TGTGCCAGCAGCTTGAGCTCTGGAAACACCATATATTTT
TRBV28	.	.	TRBJ2-6	CASSLRGLLGLTRGSGANVLTF	TGTGCCAGCAGTCTCCGCGGGCTACTGGGGCTTACAAGGGGCTCTGGGGCCAACGTCCTGACTTTC
TRBV7-3	few	TRBD1	TRBJ2-2	CASSHIQGAGELFF	TGTGCCAGCAGTCACATACAGGGGGCCGGGGAGCTGTTTTTT
TRBV29-1	.	TRBD2	TRBJ2-1	CSVPGGGYNEQFF	TGCAGCGTTCCCGGCGGGGGATACAATGAGCAGTTCTTC
TRBV18	once	.	TRBJ1-1	CASSEYGPENTEAFF	TGTGCCAGCTCAGAATACGGGCCAGAAAACACTGAAGCTTTCTTT
TRBV29-1	.	.	TRBJ1-1	CSVDRGTASEAFF	TGCAGCGTTGATAGGGGGACGGCGAGTGAAGCTTTCTTT
TRBV27	.	.	TRBJ2-7	CASSLYRGDEQYF	TGTGCCAGCAGTTTATATCGGGGTGACGAGCAGTACTTC
TRBV7-2	once	TRBD1	TRBJ2-3	CASSWGQMGTDTQYF	TGTGCCAGCAGCTGGGGACAGATGGGGACAGATACGCAGTATTTT
TRBV30	.	.	TRBJ1-2	CAWSVIRGYGYTF	TGTGCCTGGAGTGTAATTAGGGGCTATGGCTACACCTTC
TRBV18	.	TRBD1	TRBJ1-3	CASSPPLLTGKGNTIYF	TGTGCCAGCTCACCACCCCTCTTGACAGGGAAAGGAAACACCATATATTTT
TRBV6-5	.	.	TRBJ1-6	CASQGPPRGGSPLHF	TGTGCCTCCCAAGGACCCCCACGAGGGGGTTCACCCCTCCACTTT
TRBV7-9	.	TRBD1	TRBJ1-5	CASSPGQGNQPQHF	TGTGCCAGCAGCCCAGGACAGGGGAATCAGCCCCAGCATTTT
TRBV25-1	.	TRBD1	TRBJ1-5	CASSAQGYSQPQHF	TGTGCCAGCAGTGCACAGGGGTACTCTCAGCCCCAGCATTTT
TRBV6-5	.	.	TRBJ2-3	CASSWTVLITDTQYF	TGTGCCAGCAGTTGGACCGTTCTAATCACAGATACGCAGTATTTT
TRBV18	.	TRBD1	TRBJ1-5	CASSPGQGGQPQHF	TGTGCCAGCTCACCCGGACAGGGTGGTCAGCCCCAGCATTTT
TRBV25-1	.	.	TRBJ2-7	CASTGGASYEQYF	TGTGCCAGCACAGGGGGGGCCTCCTACGAGCAGTACTTC
TRBV19	.	.	TRBJ1-1	CASSKKQGNTEAFF	TGTGCCAGTAGTAAGAAACAGGGAAACACTGAAGCTTTCTTT
TRBV7-8	once	.	TRBJ2-2	CADQGITGELFF	TGTGCAGATCAGGGAATCACCGGGGAGCTGTTTTTT
TRBV19	.	.	TRBJ1-2	CASHTVYPYGYTF	TGTGCCAGTCATACAGTCTACCCGTATGGCTACACCTTC
TRBV5-4	once	.	TRBJ2-3	CASSTGVGLGTDTQYF	TGTGCCAGCAGCACCGGTGTAGGGCTGGGCACAGATACGCAGTATTTT
TRBV9	.	TRBD1	TRBJ2-7	CASSPRQGPYEQYF	TGTGCCAGCAGCCCTCGACAGGGGCCCTACGAGCAGTACTTC
TRBV5-1	.	TRBD1	TRBJ2-2	CASTHRGSYLANTGELFF	TGCGCCAGCACTCACAGGGGATCCTACCTCGCGAACACCGGGGAGCTGTTTTTT
TRBV2	.	TRBD1	TRBJ2-7	CASRDRVYEQYF	TGTGCCAGCCGGGACAGGGTATACGAGCAGTACTTC
TRBV18	once	.	TRBJ2-7	CASSPDSSYEQYF	TGTGCCAGCTCACCAGACAGCTCCTACGAGCAGTACTTC
TRBV30	.	.	TRBJ2-7	CAWMDAGSYEQYF	TGTGCCTGGATGGACGCCGGCTCCTACGAGCAGTACTTC
TRBV28	.	.	TRBJ2-7	CASSFGGSGNEQYF	TGTGCCAGCAGTTTTGGGGGCTCCGGAAACGAGCAGTACTTC
TRBV23-1	.	.	TRBJ2-3	CANPGLGQARDTQYF	TGCGCCAATCCCGGTCTTGGGCAGGCGAGAGATACGCAGTATTTT
TRBV4-1	.	.	TRBJ2-1	CASSRPGPPGDEQFF	TGCGCCAGCAGCCGACCGGGACCCCCGGGGGATGAGCAGTTCTTC
TRBV24-1	.	.	TRBJ2-2	CATSSELFF	TGTGCCACCAGTTCGGAGCTGTTTTTT
TRBV3-1/TRBV3-2	.	TRBD2	TRBJ2-7	CASSRGLAGGSYEQYF	TGTGCCAGCAGTCGTGGACTAGCGGGGGGCTCCTACGAGCAGTACTTC
TRBV6-5	.	.	TRBJ1-6	CASSYDRGSPLHF	TGTGCCAGCAGTTACGACCGAGGGTCACCCCTCCACTTT
TRBV29-1	.	.	TRBJ1-3	CSVEDRAQGDTIYF	TGCAGCGTTGAAGATCGGGCTCAGGGCGACACCATATATTTT
TRBV18	.	.	TRBJ2-2	CASSPSHGSTGELFF	TGTGCCAGCTCACCATCCCACGGATCTACCGGGGAGCTGTTTTTT